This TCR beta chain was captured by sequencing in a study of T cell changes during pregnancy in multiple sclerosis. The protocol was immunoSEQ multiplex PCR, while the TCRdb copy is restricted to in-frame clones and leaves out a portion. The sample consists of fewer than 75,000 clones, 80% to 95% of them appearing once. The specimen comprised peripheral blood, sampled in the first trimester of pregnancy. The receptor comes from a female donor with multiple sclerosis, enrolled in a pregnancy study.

CDR3 loop: CASSFLTSGLNEQFF. For the CDR3, the DNA is TGTGCCAGCAGCTTTTTAACTAGCGGGTTAAATGAGCAGTTCTTC. The V call is TRBV7-9, the J call TRBJ2-1; 9 bases agree with TRBD2. The CDR3 has 15 residues. V shed 3 bases, J shed 7 bases, and the junction held 7 bases outside the gene matches. The germline V gene encodes CDR1 SEHNR and CDR2 FQNEAQ (reference sequence). Drawing the rest from reference TRBV7-9 and TRBJ2-1, the complete variable domain is DTGVSQNPRHKITKRGQNVTFRCDPISEHNRLYWYRQTLGQGPEFLTYFQNEAQLEKSRLLSDRFSAERPKGSFSTLEIQRTEQGDSAMYLCASSFLTSGLNEQFFGPGTRLTVL.